This entry describes one TCR beta chain. The sample originates from a study of blood T cell repertoires in COVID-19. The wider study: Acute-phase and convalescent COVID-19 samples originated in the United States, Italy and Spain. T cells, B-cell-depleted T cells, or PBMCs supplied cDNA or gDNA.

This table comes from immunoSEQ multiplex PCR, and its TCRdb copy is limited to in-frame clones, with some not included. The sample yields under 200,000 clones, approximately 91% seen once. This CDR3 has 19 amino acids. Germline trimming cut 5 bases from V and 3 bases from J; bases unmatched to any gene: 20. Germline CDR1 SGHAT, CDR2 FQNNGV. The clonotype was recovered from a man in his fifties with acute or convalescent COVID-19. The sequenced sample consisted of peripheral blood. The V call is TRBV11-2, the J call TRBJ1-1; 8 bases match TRBD1. The CDR3 is CASSLVPGGGGQLDTEAFF. In DNA form, the CDR3 reads TGTGCCAGCAGCCTAGTACCAGGGGGCGGAGGTCAATTGGACACTGAAGCTTTCTTT.